This TCR beta chain stems from a study of blood T cells in healthy people across ages. For the second PCR, which ran for about 6 to 11 cycles, a sample-barcoded 5' primer and a J-beta primer mix were used. TCRdb reprocessed the 5' RACE reads via MiXCR and lists one record per CDR3 protein. This sample has some 760,000 distinct CDR3 sequences, with 20% to 25% found just once. Concerning this clonotype: Its antigen is unidentified.

Study-level points and caveats: Measured against age, TCR beta diversity per million T cells decreased in a roughly linear manner.

Each sample provided at least 6 micrograms of extracted total RNA. Trimming cost V 3 bases and J 10 bases, with 3 bases left between them. Germline CDR1 is SGHTA and CDR2 is FQGTGA. There are 9 residues in the CDR3. These same records also appear under a second study, on T cells of mothers and their children.

The rearrangement joins TRBV7-3 to TRBJ2-5, with D uncertain. The sequence was collected from a boy aged 5-17 years in good health. Specimen: blood. CDR3 loop: CASSFVQYF. The CDR3 DNA reads as TGTGCCAGCAGCTTTGTCCAGTACTTC.